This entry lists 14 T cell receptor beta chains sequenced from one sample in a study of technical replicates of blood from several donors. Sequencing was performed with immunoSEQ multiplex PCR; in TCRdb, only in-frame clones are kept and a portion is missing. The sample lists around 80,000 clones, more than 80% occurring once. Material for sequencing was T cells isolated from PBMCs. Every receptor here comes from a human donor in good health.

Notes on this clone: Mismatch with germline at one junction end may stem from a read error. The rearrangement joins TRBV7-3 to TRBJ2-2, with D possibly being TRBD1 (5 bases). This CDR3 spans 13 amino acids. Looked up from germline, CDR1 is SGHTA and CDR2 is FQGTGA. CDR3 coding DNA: TGTGCCAGCAGCTTAAAACAGGCCGGAGAGCTGTTTTTT. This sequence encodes CASSLKQAGELFF.

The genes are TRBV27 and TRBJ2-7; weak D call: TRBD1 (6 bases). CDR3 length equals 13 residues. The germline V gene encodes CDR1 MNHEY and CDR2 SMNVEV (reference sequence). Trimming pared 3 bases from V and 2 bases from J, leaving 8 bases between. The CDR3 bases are TGTGCCAGCAGTTTGGGGGCCGCCTACGAGCAGTACTTC. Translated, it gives CASSLGAAYEQYF.

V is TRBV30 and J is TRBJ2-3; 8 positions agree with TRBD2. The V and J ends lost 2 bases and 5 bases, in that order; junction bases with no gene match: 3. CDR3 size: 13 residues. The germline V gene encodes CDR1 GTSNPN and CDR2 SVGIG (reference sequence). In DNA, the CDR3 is TGTGCCTGGAGTTTCGGGGGGGGAGATACGCAGTATTTT. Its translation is CAWSFGGGDTQYF. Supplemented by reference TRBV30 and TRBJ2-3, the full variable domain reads SQTIHQWPATLVQPVGSPLSLECTVEGTSNPNLYWYRQAAGRGLQLLFYSVGIGQISSEVPQNLSASRPQDRQFILSSKKLLLSDSGFYLCAWSFGGGDTQYFGPGTRLTVL.

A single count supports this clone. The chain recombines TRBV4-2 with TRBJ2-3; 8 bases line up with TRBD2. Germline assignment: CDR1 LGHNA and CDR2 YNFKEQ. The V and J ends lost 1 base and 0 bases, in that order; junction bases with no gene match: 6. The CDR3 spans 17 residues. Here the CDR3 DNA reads TGTGCCAGCAGCCAAGCCCTAGCGGGCCGAAGCACAGATACGCAGTATTTT. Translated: CASSQALAGRSTDTQYF.

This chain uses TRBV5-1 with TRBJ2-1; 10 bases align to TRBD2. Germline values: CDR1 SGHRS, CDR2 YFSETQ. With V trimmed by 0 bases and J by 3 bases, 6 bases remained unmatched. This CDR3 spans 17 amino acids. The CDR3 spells CASSLGITSGNYNEQFF. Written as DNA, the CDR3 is TGCGCCAGCAGCTTGGGGATCACTAGCGGGAACTACAATGAGCAGTTCTTC.

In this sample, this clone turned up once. The CDR3 protein is CASNVGADGYTF. The CDR3 DNA reads as TGTGCCAGCAATGTAGGGGCTGATGGCTACACCTTC. J is TRBJ1-2 and V is TRBV7-9; D is perhaps TRBD1 (5 bases). The CDR3 runs to 12 residues. The germline V gene has CDR1 SEHNR and CDR2 FQNEAQ (reference sequence). Trimming cost V 7 bases and J 6 bases, with 12 bases left between them.

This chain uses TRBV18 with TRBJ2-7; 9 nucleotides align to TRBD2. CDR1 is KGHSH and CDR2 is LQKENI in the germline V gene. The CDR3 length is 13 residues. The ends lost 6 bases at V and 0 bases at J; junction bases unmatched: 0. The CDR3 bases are TGTGCCAGCTCTAGCGGGAGCTCCTACGAGCAGTACTTC. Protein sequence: CASSSGSSYEQYF.

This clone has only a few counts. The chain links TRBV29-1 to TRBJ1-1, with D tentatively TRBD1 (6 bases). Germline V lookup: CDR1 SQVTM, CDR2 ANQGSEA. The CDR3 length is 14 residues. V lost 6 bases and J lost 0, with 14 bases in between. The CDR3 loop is CSVASRDMNTEAFF. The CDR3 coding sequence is TGCAGCGTCGCTTCGAGGGACATGAACACTGAAGCTTTCTTT.

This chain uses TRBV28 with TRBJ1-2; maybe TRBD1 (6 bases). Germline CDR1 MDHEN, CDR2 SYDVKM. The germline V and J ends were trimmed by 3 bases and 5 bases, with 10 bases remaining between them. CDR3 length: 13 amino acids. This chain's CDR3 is CASSLGQGYGYTF. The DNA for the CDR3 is TGTGCCAGCAGTTTGGGTCAGGGGTATGGCTACACCTTC.

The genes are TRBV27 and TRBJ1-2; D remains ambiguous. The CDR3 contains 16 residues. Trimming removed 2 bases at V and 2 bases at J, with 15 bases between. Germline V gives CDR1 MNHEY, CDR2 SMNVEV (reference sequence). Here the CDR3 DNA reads TGTGCCAGCAGTTTAACCGGGGAGGGTAGAAACTATGGCTACACCTTC. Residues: CASSLTGEGRNYGYTF.

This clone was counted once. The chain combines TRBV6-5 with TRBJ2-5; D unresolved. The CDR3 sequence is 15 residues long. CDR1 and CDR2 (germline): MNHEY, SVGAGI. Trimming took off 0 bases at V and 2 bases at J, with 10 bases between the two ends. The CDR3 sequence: CASSYSWAVQETQYF. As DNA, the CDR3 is TGTGCCAGCAGTTACTCCTGGGCAGTTCAAGAGACCCAGTACTTC.

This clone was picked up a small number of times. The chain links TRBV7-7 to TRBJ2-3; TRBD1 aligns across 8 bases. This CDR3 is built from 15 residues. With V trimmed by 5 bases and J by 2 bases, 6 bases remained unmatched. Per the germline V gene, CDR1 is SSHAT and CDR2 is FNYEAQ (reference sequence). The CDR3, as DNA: TGTGCCAGCAGCCCAGGGGACAGGTTCACAGATACGCAGTATTTT. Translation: CASSPGDRFTDTQYF. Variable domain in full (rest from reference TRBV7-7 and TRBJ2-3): GAGVSQSPRYKVTKRGQDVTLRCDPISSHATLYWYQQALGQGPEFLTYFNYEAQPDKSGLPSDRFSAERPEGSISTLTIQRTEQRDSAMYRCASSPGDRFTDTQYFGPGTRLTVL.

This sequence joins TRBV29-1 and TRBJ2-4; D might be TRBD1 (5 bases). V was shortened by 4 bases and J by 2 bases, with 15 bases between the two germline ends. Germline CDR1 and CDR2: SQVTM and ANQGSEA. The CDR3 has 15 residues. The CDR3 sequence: CSVVDLGLTKNIQYF. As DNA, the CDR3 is TGCAGCGTTGTTGACCTGGGGCTTACCAAAAACATTCAGTACTTC.

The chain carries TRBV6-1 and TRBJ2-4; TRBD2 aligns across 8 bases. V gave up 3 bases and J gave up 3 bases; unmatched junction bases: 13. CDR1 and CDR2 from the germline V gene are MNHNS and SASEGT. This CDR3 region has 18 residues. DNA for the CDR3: TGTGCCAGCAGTGATTGGCTAGCGGGTTCGGTGGACAAAAACATTCAGTACTTC. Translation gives CASSDWLAGSVDKNIQYF.